The next 10 T cell receptor beta chains were all read from a single sample in a study of blood T cells in healthy people across ages. A sample-barcoded 5' primer and a J-beta primer mix were used in a second PCR of roughly 6 to 11 cycles. TCRdb reprocessed the 5' RACE reads via MiXCR and lists one record per CDR3 protein. This table holds some 920,000 distinct CDR3 sequences, 51% found once. The sample consisted of blood. These receptors were obtained from a woman aged 55-75 years in good health.

Note on this clonotype: A much more abundant neighbour one base away suggests this may be a read error. V gene TRBV6-2 or TRBV6-3 combines with J gene TRBJ2-7, with D perhaps matching TRBD2 (6 bases). The CDR3 totals 14 residues. CDR1 is MNHEY and CDR2 is SVGEGT in the germline V gene. CDR3 residues: CASRGGGGPYERYF. The CDR3 DNA sequence: TGTGCCAGCAGGGGAGGTGGTGGCCCCTACGAGCGGTACTTC.

The chain joins TRBV6-5 to TRBJ1-2; 7 bases line up with TRBD1. This CDR3 region has 13 residues. Germline V gene sequence: CDR1 MNHEY, CDR2 SVGAGI. With V trimmed by 5 bases and J by 7 bases, 7 bases remained unmatched. DNA of the CDR3: TGTGCCAGCAGTCAGCAGGGGGTGGTTGGCTACACCTTC. This gives the protein CASSQQGVVGYTF.

In this sample, this clonotype turned up a few times. The chain couples TRBV25-1 to TRBJ1-2; 8 nucleotides line up with TRBD1. The CDR3 has 18 residues. The V segment lost 4 bases and the J segment 2 bases; nucleotides outside the gene matches: 15. CDR1 is MGHDK, CDR2 SYGVNS, per germline. The CDR3 nucleotides are TGTGCCAGCAGTGGATCGGGCAGGGGGCTCCATCGGAACTATGGCTACACCTTC. This codes for CASSGSGRGLHRNYGYTF.

The J gene is TRBJ2-4, the V gene TRBV6-6, with D unresolved. The closer fit of TRBJ2-5 to the DNA end suggests the J call may be wrong. CDR3 size: 15 residues. Germline V lookup: CDR1 MNHNY, CDR2 SVGAGI (reference sequence). The CDR3 spells CASSYSGVRQETQYF. The CDR3 nucleotides read TGTGCCAGCAGTTACTCGGGTGTGCGCCAAGAGACCCAGTACTTC.

This clonotype turned up a few times. The J gene is TRBJ1-2, the V gene TRBV28, with a tentative D call TRBD1 (5 bases). The V end was cut by 4 bases, the J end by 3 bases, with 12 bases between. This CDR3 contains 14 residues. CDR1 MDHEN and CDR2 SYDVKM come from the germline V gene. The CDR3 reads CASSYSAGHYGYTF. The CDR3, as DNA: TGTGCCAGCAGTTACTCTGCAGGGCACTATGGCTACACCTTC.

A few counts support this clonotype. The chain has TRBV10-3 and TRBJ2-5; TRBD2 matches at 9 bases. Germline V gene sequence: CDR1 ENHRY, CDR2 SYGVKD. The CDR3 is made up of 14 amino acids. V lost 2 bases and J lost 5; bases outside the gene matches: 3. This chain's CDR3 is CAISEGTSTETQYF. The DNA of the CDR3 is TGTGCCATCAGTGAGGGGACTAGCACCGAGACCCAGTACTTC.

The rearrangement joins TRBV28 to TRBJ2-4; 7 bases are a match to TRBD1. Looked up from germline, CDR1 is MDHEN and CDR2 is SYDVKM. With 6 bases clipped from V and 6 bases from J, the junction kept 2 bases outside the gene matches. The CDR3 sequence is 12 residues long. The CDR3 bases are TGTGCCAGCAGAACAGGGGCAAACATTCAGTACTTC. Translating it yields CASRTGANIQYF.

The chain uses TRBV7-9 and TRBJ1-4, with D unclear. The V and J ends lost 6 bases and 2 bases respectively, with 13 bases between them. The length of the CDR3 is 15 residues. CDR1 is SEHNR and CDR2 is FQNEAQ in the germline V gene (reference sequence). CDR3 loop: CASRASAPTNEKLFF. CDR3 nucleotides: TGTGCCAGCAGAGCCTCGGCTCCCACTAATGAAAAACTGTTTTTT.

The table lists this clonotype with a count of one. The rearrangement uses TRBV11-2 and TRBJ2-3; 7 positions agree with TRBD2. The V segment lost 0 bases and the J segment 3 bases; nucleotides outside the gene matches: 15. Looked up from germline, CDR1 is SGHAT and CDR2 is FQNNGV. The CDR3 sequence is 19 residues long. The CDR3 DNA is TGTGCCAGCAGCTTAGAGTACGTTCGCGGGAGTGGGAGTACAGATACGCAGTATTTT. It translates to CASSLEYVRGSGSTDTQYF. Using reference TRBV11-2 and TRBJ2-3 for the parts outside the CDR3, the full variable domain is EAGVAQSPRYKIIEKRQSVAFWCNPISGHATLYWYQQILGQGPKLLIQFQNNGVVDDSQLPKDRFSAERLKGVDSTLKIQPAKLEDSAVYLCASSLEYVRGSGSTDTQYFGPGTRLTVL.

The chain uses TRBV28 and TRBJ2-2; D gene ambiguous. V was trimmed by 6 bases and J by 2 bases, leaving 10 bases between them. CDR1 and CDR2 (germline): MDHEN, SYDVKM. This CDR3 is 14 amino acids long. Here the CDR3 DNA reads TGTGCCAGCAGCTCGATCATTAACACCGGGGAGCTGTTTTTT. Amino acid sequence: CASSSIINTGELFF.